This T cell receptor (beta chain) was captured in a study of T-cell memory formation after mild COVID-19. Overall study context: TCR clusters were mostly confined to one donor each. Broader study findings: Pre-infection memory showed some responding clones, and this suggested that cross-reactive memory joined.

V lost 2 bases to trimming and J lost 2 bases, with 19 bases between them. This CDR3 is 17 amino acids long. Per the germline V gene, CDR1 is DFQATT and CDR2 is SNEGSKA (reference sequence). One entry per CDR3 protein results from TCRdb running MiXCR on the 5' RACE reads. The table lists 550,000 to 650,000 distinct CDR3 sequences, approximately 15% of them singletons. Only a few counts were recorded for this clonotype. Its specificity is not known. The V and J genes are TRBV20-1 and TRBJ2-1; D might be TRBD2 (5 bases). The TCR comes from an adult woman who had mild COVID-19 (a few samples of this study predate the infection). Cell type and time point are not known. The sample taken for sequencing was PBMCs or a T cell subset sorted from them (not recorded which). CDR3 residues: CSARNPGRALTYNEQFF. The CDR3 region has the DNA TGCAGTGCTAGAAATCCTGGGCGGGCTTTAACCTACAATGAGCAGTTCTTC.